These 23 T cell receptor beta chains were sequenced from one sample in a study of CD8 T cells in Susac syndrome. Reverse transcription of about 0.5 to 1 ug RNA used random hexamers. TCRdb independently ran MiXCR on the immunoSEQ multiplex PCR reads; one entry per CDR3 protein. This table has 150,000 to 250,000 distinct CDR3 sequences, about 95% appearing once. Sequenced sample: CD4+ T cells from PBMCs. Receptor source: a human donor with multiple sclerosis.

The CDR3 spells CSADRESVSGYTF. The CDR3, as DNA: TGCAGTGCTGACAGGGAGAGTGTCAGTGGCTACACCTTC. The V call is TRBV20-1, the J call TRBJ1-2; 7 nucleotides agree with TRBD1. With V trimmed by 5 bases and J by 7 bases, 10 bases remained unmatched. CDR1 is DFQATT, CDR2 SNEGSKA, per germline (reference sequence). The CDR3 has 13 residues.

The genes are TRBV20-1 and TRBJ2-1, with TRBD2 matching over 8 bases. The CDR3 totals 14 residues. Germline V gives CDR1 DFQATT, CDR2 SNEGSKA (reference sequence). V lost 4 bases, J lost 5 bases, and 7 bases stayed unmatched. DNA of the CDR3: TGCAGTGCTACAGCGGGAGCTCTCCACAATGAGCAGTTCTTC. This encodes CSATAGALHNEQFF.

The CDR3 DNA reads TGCAGTGCCGCTTTAGCGGGAGTAGAGACCCAGTACTTC. This codes for CSAALAGVETQYF. The V gene is TRBV20-1, the J gene TRBJ2-5; TRBD2 agrees at 9 bases. This CDR3 has 13 amino acids. Germline lookup yields CDR1 DFQATT and CDR2 SNEGSKA (reference sequence). V dropped 6 bases and J dropped 4; count of bases not matched to a gene: 6.

The chain is built from TRBV7-3 and TRBJ2-5, with TRBD2 identical over 9 bases. Germline loops: CDR1 SGHTA, CDR2 FQGTGA. This CDR3 region has 15 residues. V lost 2 bases, J lost 2 bases, and 3 bases stayed unmatched. CDR3 sequence: CASSLAGGSQETQYF. CDR3 coding DNA: TGTGCCAGCAGCTTAGCGGGGGGGTCGCAAGAGACCCAGTACTTC.

The chain carries TRBV11-3 and TRBJ1-6; no reliable D call. The CDR3 runs to 13 residues. CDR1 is SGHNT, CDR2 YENEEA, per germline. V was trimmed by 1 base and J by 7 bases, leaving 5 bases between them. Here the CDR3 reads CASSLVGNSPLHF. CDR3 sequence (DNA): TGTGCCAGCAGCTTAGTGGGGAATTCACCCCTCCACTTT.

This clonotype was picked up one time. The chain joins TRBV10-3 to TRBJ2-6; no firm D call. This CDR3 is 14 amino acids long. V was trimmed by 8 bases and J by 0 bases, leaving 8 bases between them. The V gene's germline CDR1 is ENHRY and CDR2 SYGVKD. The CDR3 DNA follows: TGTGCCATCGGGGAAACCTCTGGGGCCAACGTCCTGACTTTC. This codes for CAIGETSGANVLTF.

The CDR3 sequence is CSASVKPVGTDTQYF. The CDR3 coding sequence is TGCAGTGCTAGCGTTAAGCCGGTGGGCACAGATACGCAGTATTTT. The chain is built from TRBV20-1 and TRBJ2-3; unclear D gene. The CDR3 runs 15 residues. V lost 3 bases, J lost 1 base, and 14 bases lay in between. CDR1 is DFQATT and CDR2 is SNEGSKA in the germline V gene (reference sequence).

The J gene is TRBJ1-2, the V gene TRBV25-1; D gene ambiguous. The CDR3 is 13 amino acids. Germline-derived CDR1 and CDR2 are MGHDK and SYGVNS. V lost 6 bases, J lost 2 bases, and 10 bases lay in between. Here the CDR3 reads CASSVQQNYGYTF. In nucleotides, the CDR3 is TGTGCCAGCAGCGTACAACAGAACTATGGCTACACCTTC.

The rearrangement links TRBV27 to TRBJ2-1, with TRBD2 identical over 7 bases. Germline CDR1 MNHEY, CDR2 SMNVEV (reference sequence). Losses at the gene ends were 8 bases for V and 6 bases for J; bases not matched to a gene: 10. The CDR3 totals 14 residues. Here the CDR3 reads CASRNPTSFNEQFF. In DNA, the CDR3 is TGTGCCAGCCGGAATCCGACTAGCTTCAATGAGCAGTTCTTC.

The chain combines TRBV12-3 or TRBV12-4 with TRBJ1-6; D not certain. This CDR3 comprises 14 residues. Trimming stripped 5 bases from V and 7 bases from J, with 12 bases between. The CDR3 DNA reads TGTGCCAGCAGTCCCTCGGGGAGGAATTCACCCCTCCACTTT. Amino acids: CASSPSGRNSPLHF.

The chain employs TRBV29-1 and TRBJ1-2, with D unclear. The CDR3 sequence is 11 residues long. The germline gives CDR1 SQVTM, CDR2 ANQGSEA. Trimming stripped 5 bases from V and 2 bases from J, with 6 bases between. DNA of the CDR3: TGCAGCGTTTGGACCAACTATGGCTACACCTTC. Translation: CSVWTNYGYTF.

This chain links TRBV2 with TRBJ2-7; TRBD2 agrees at 10 bases. Germline CDR1 reads SNHLY; CDR2 reads FYNNEI. V gave up 8 bases and J gave up 2 bases; unmatched junction bases: 9. This CDR3 has 15 residues. CDR3 nucleotide sequence: TGTGCCAGCGGGAGCGGGGGGGCCTCCGCCTACGAGCAGTACTTC. It encodes CASGSGGASAYEQYF.

This chain links TRBV4-1 with TRBJ2-1, with 7 nucleotides matching TRBD1. V trimming: 4 bases; J trimming: 4 bases; junction bases outside the gene matches: 13. In germline, CDR1 is MGHRA, CDR2 YSYEKL. The CDR3 has 17 amino acids. CDR3 in DNA: TGCGCCAGCAGCCCCAAGTTCCGGGACAGAGCATACAATGAGCAGTTCTTC. It translates to CASSPKFRDRAYNEQFF.

The V and J genes are TRBV28 and TRBJ2-7; possible D gene TRBD2, 5 bases. CDR1 and CDR2 (germline): MDHEN, SYDVKM. This CDR3 spans 15 amino acids. Trimming removed 3 bases at V and 2 bases at J, with 14 bases between. This CDR3 is CASSFSEPIAYEQYF. The CDR3 coding sequence is TGTGCCAGCAGTTTTAGCGAACCAATCGCCTACGAGCAGTACTTC.

The chain links TRBV11-2 to TRBJ2-1, with D perhaps matching TRBD1 (6 bases). This CDR3 has 15 amino acids. Germline CDR1 SGHAT, CDR2 FQNNGV. Trimming removed 5 bases from V and 7 bases from J, with 18 bases in between. CDR3 DNA: TGTGCCAGCAGCGACCACTATCAGGGGAGAAATGAGCAGTTCTTC. Translation: CASSDHYQGRNEQFF.

The chain joins TRBV4-2 to TRBJ2-7; D unclear. The germline V gene encodes CDR1 LGHNA and CDR2 YNFKEQ. Trimming removed 0 bases at V and 5 bases at J, with 5 bases between. The CDR3 is made up of 12 amino acids. The CDR3 loop is CASSQEGNEQYF. The CDR3 nucleotides read TGTGCCAGCAGCCAAGAAGGAAACGAGCAGTACTTC.

The chain recombines TRBV27 with TRBJ2-2; 12 bases agree with TRBD2. Per the germline V gene, CDR1 is MNHEY and CDR2 is SMNVEV (reference sequence). V lost 2 bases and J lost 0; bases outside the gene matches: 1. CDR3 size: 17 residues. The CDR3 sequence is CASSLLAGGSNTGELFF. CDR3 DNA: TGTGCCAGCAGTTTACTAGCGGGAGGGTCGAACACCGGGGAGCTGTTTTTT.

The chain carries TRBV20-1 and TRBJ1-1; a weak D match, TRBD1 (5 bases). The V gene lost 6 bases and the J gene lost 7 bases, with 21 bases spanning the gap. The CDR3 consists of 14 residues. CDR1 is DFQATT, CDR2 SNEGSKA, per germline (reference sequence). The CDR3 bases are TGCAGTGCCACCCGATCCGGGGGACCACATGAAGCTTTCTTT. Its translation: CSATRSGGPHEAFF.

J is TRBJ2-7 and V is TRBV3-1, with 9 bases that match TRBD1. J was trimmed by 5 bases and V by 4 bases; bases with no gene match: 9. Germline V CDR1 and CDR2: LGHDT, YNNKEL (reference sequence). The CDR3 runs to 15 residues. CDR3 in DNA: TGTGCCAGCAGCCTGAGGGACAGGGCGGGGGACGAGCAGTACTTC. It codes for CASSLRDRAGDEQYF.

This chain connects TRBV29-1 to TRBJ1-2, with 7 nucleotides matching TRBD1. Germline values: CDR1 SQVTM, CDR2 ANQGSEA. Unmatched junction bases numbered 5, after V lost 5 bases and J lost 5 bases. The CDR3 length is 12 residues. In nucleotides, the CDR3 is TGCAGCGTTTTACAGGGGAGGTATGGCTACACCTTC. This sequence encodes CSVLQGRYGYTF.

The chain uses TRBV24-1 and TRBJ2-5; 10 bases fit TRBD1. The CDR3 contains 15 residues. The J segment lost 3 bases and the V segment lost 7 bases, leaving 7 bases of the junction unmatched. Germline loops: CDR1 KGHDR, CDR2 SFDVKD. Here the CDR3 reads CATSATGTGEETQYF. The CDR3 nucleotides read TGTGCCACCAGCGCCACCGGGACAGGGGAAGAGACCCAGTACTTC.

This clonotype was detected only once. The chain joins TRBV9 to TRBJ2-3; TRBD2 is a possible D gene (6 bases). Germline V gene sequence: CDR1 SGDLS, CDR2 YYNGEE. The CDR3 covers 13 residues. V shed 8 bases and J shed 1 base, with 11 bases lying between them. The CDR3: CASRRDGTDTQYF. The CDR3 DNA is TGTGCCAGTAGGAGGGATGGCACAGATACGCAGTATTTT.

The chain couples TRBV6-5 to TRBJ2-3; D may correspond to TRBD1 or TRBD2 (6 bases each). The CDR3 length is 13 residues. The germline gives CDR1 MNHEY, CDR2 SVGAGI. V was pared by 4 bases and J by 6 bases, with 11 bases between. CDR3: CASSFPGADTQYF. CDR3 coding DNA: TGTGCCAGCAGTTTCCCGGGGGCGGATACGCAGTATTTT.